The rows below give T cell receptor beta chains drawn from one sample of a study of cytomegalovirus exposure and HLA in healthy donors. Sequencing was performed with immunoSEQ multiplex PCR; in TCRdb, only in-frame clones are kept and a portion is missing. Reported are 50,000 to 60,000 clones; the ten largest clones contain approximately 11%. Sequencing was performed on PBMCs. These receptors originate from a woman aged 45 to 65 in good health and CMV-seropositive. Each CDR3 is given with its conserved first and last residue. Each record gives: CDR3 protein, CDR3 DNA, D gene, J gene, V gene. The D gene is left open where the match is weak.

CARGEGLGNTEAFF TGTGCCCGGGGGGAGGGCCTTGGGAACACTGAAGCTTTCTTT . TRBJ1-1 TRBV30
CASSFEETGIETQYF TGTGCCAGCAGTTTCGAGGAGACAGGGATAGAGACCCAGTACTTC TRBD1 TRBJ2-5 TRBV28
CSVEPGNSGNTIYF TGCAGCGTTGAACCGGGGAACTCTGGAAACACCATATATTTT . TRBJ1-3 TRBV29-1
CASSLGGRAFEQFF TGTGCCAGCAGCTTAGGGGGGAGGGCCTTTGAGCAGTTCTTC TRBD2 TRBJ2-1 TRBV11-2
CASSLAGMNTEAFF TGCGCCAGCAGCTTAGCAGGGATGAACACTGAAGCTTTCTTT . TRBJ1-1 TRBV5-1
CASREQGAGNTIYF TGTGCCAGCAGGGAACAGGGGGCTGGAAACACCATATATTTT TRBD1 TRBJ1-3 TRBV7-9
CATSREIFPVRVEAFF TGTGCCACCAGCAGAGAGATATTTCCGGTCCGGGTGGAAGCTTTCTTT . TRBJ1-1 TRBV15
CASSLGWGETDTQYF TGTGCCAGCAGCTTAGGGTGGGGAGAAACAGATACGCAGTATTTT . TRBJ2-3 TRBV7-9
CASSLHRGRNSPLHF TGTGCCAGCAGCTTGCACAGGGGTCGGAATTCACCCCTCCACTTT TRBD1 TRBJ1-6 TRBV7-2
CASSTTTSQNTGELFF TGTGCCAGCAGCACAACCACTAGCCAAAACACCGGGGAGCTGTTTTTT . TRBJ2-2 TRBV7-9